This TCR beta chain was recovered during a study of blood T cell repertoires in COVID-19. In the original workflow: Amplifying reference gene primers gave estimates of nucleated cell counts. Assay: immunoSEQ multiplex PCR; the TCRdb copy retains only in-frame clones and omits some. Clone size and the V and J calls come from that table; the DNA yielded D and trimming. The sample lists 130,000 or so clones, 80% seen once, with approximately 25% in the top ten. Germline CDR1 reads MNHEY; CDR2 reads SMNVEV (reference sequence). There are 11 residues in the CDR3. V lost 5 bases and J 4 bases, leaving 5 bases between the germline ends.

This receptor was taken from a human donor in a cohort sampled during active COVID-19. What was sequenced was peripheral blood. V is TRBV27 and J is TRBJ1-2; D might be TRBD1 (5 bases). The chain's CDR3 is CASSQGYGYTF. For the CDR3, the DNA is TGTGCCAGCAGTCAGGGCTATGGCTACACCTTC.